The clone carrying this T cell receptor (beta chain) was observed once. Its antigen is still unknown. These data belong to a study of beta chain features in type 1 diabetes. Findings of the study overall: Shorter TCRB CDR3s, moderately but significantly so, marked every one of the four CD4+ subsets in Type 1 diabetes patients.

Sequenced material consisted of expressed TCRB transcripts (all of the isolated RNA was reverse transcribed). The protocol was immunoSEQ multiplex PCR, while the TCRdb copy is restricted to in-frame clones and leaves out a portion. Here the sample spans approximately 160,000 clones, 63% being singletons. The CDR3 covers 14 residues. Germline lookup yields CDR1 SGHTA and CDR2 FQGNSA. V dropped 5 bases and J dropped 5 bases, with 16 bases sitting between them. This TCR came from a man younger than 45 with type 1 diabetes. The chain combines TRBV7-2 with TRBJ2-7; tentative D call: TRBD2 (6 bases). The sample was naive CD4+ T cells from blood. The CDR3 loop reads CASSGPGGVHEQYF. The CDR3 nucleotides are TGTGCCAGCAGCGGCCCAGGCGGGGTTCACGAGCAGTACTTC.